This section outlines one T cell receptor (beta chain) sequence together with its context. The data were obtained in a study of blood T cell repertoires in COVID-19. Across the whole study: Nucleic acid was either cDNA or gDNA, and it came from T cells, B-cell-depleted T cells, or PBMCs.

The method was immunoSEQ multiplex PCR; TCRdb's version includes in-frame clones alone and lacks a portion of them. Of roughly 150,000 clones listed, roughly 85% are singletons. The ends lost 6 bases at V and 6 bases at J; junction bases unmatched: 7. This CDR3 comprises 14 residues. Germline CDR1 MNHEY, CDR2 SMNVEV (reference sequence). The TCR originated in a man aged 45-65 years with acute or convalescent COVID-19. Input material: peripheral blood. The chain recombines TRBV27 with TRBJ2-4; TRBD1 matches 8 bases. This CDR3 is CASSTGTGRNIQYF. CDR3 DNA sequence: TGTGCCAGCAGCACCGGGACAGGCAGAAACATTCAGTACTTC.